The 29 T cell receptor beta chains listed next were all sequenced from one sample in a study of persistence of HIV-infected CD4 T cells. Their cognate antigens are unknown. This was the immunoSEQ version 4 assay in survey mode. Sequencing used immunoSEQ multiplex PCR; TCRdb keeps in-frame clones, though not all of them. The repertoire holds 64,000 or so clones, with approximately 75% as singletons. An overlapping HIV-1 Gag peptide pool stimulated these cells at 0.85 to 1 ug/peptide/mL. CD40L/CD69 double-negative CD45RO-high memory CD4+ T cells were collected. Sequenced material: CD4+ T cells sorted from PBMCs after approximately 19-hour stimulation, taken from a patient who received antiretroviral therapy. The receptors here all came from an adult man with HIV who was CMV-seropositive.

The chain uses TRBV4-1 and TRBJ2-2, with TRBD2 as a possible D gene (6 bases). This CDR3 spans 16 amino acids. From germline, CDR1 is MGHRA and CDR2 YSYEKL. Trimming left V 0 bases short and J 4 bases short, with 12 bases between. The CDR3 coding sequence is TGCGCCAGCAGCCAAGATCGCGGGGTGGGCACCGGGGAGCTGTTTTTT. Translation: CASSQDRGVGTGELFF.

CDR3: CASSFEGTGGMDEQFF. DNA for the CDR3: TGTGCCAGCAGCTTTGAGGGGACAGGGGGCATGGATGAGCAGTTCTTC. The rearrangement links TRBV5-5 to TRBJ2-1; 12 bases align to TRBD1. Germline loops: CDR1 SGHKS, CDR2 YYEKEE (reference sequence). CDR3 length equals 16 residues. The J segment lost 8 bases and the V segment lost 2 bases, leaving 8 bases of the junction unmatched. Full variable domain (rest looked up from reference TRBV5-5 and TRBJ2-1): DAGVTQSPTHLIKTRGQQVTLRCSPISGHKSVSWYQQVLGQGPQFIFQYYEKEERGRGNFPDRFSARQFPNYSSELNVNALLLGDSALYLCASSFEGTGGMDEQFFGPGTRLTVL.

This chain connects TRBV10-3 to TRBJ1-1; 9 bases agree with TRBD1. The CDR3 is 14 amino acids. Germline V gene data show CDR1 as ENHRY and CDR2 as SYGVKD. Trimming cost V 6 bases and J 5 bases; bases outside gene matches: 7. The CDR3: CAIRPRQGETEAFF. CDR3 nucleotide sequence: TGTGCCATCAGACCTAGACAGGGGGAGACTGAAGCTTTCTTT.

This clone was seen a few times. The chain carries TRBV5-1 and TRBJ2-7; 7 nucleotides line up with TRBD2. Germline V gene data show CDR1 as SGHRS and CDR2 as YFSETQ. Unmatched junction bases numbered 10, after V lost 1 base and J lost 0 bases. The CDR3 totals 17 residues. The CDR3 sequence: CASSLRGGETRSYEQYF. The CDR3 region has the DNA TGCGCCAGCAGCTTGAGGGGAGGGGAGACCCGCTCCTACGAGCAGTACTTC.

The rearrangement links TRBV19 to TRBJ2-7; D unresolved. V gave up 1 base and J gave up 3 bases, with 10 bases separating them. CDR1 and CDR2 from the germline V gene are LNHDA and SQIVND (reference sequence). This CDR3 has 14 residues. This CDR3 is CASSIGIEVYEQYF. CDR3 coding DNA: TGTGCCAGTAGTATAGGGATCGAGGTCTACGAGCAGTACTTC. Drawing the rest from reference TRBV19 and TRBJ2-7, the complete variable domain is DGGITQSPKYLFRKEGQNVTLSCEQNLNHDAMYWYRQDPGQGLRLIYYSQIVNDFQKGDIAEGYSVSREKKESFPLTVTSAQKNPTAFYLCASSIGIEVYEQYFGPGTRLTVT.

The rearrangement links TRBV6-4 to TRBJ1-6, with a weak D call TRBD1 (5 bases). Germline V lookup: CDR1 MRHNA, CDR2 SNTAGT. The V end was cut by 4 bases, the J end by 7 bases, with 14 bases between. The CDR3 is 15 residues long. CDR3 bases: TGTGCCAGCAGTGCTAAACTGGGGGGGAATTCACCCCTCCACTTT. It encodes CASSAKLGGNSPLHF.

This clone was seen a handful of times. The chain employs TRBV29-1 and TRBJ1-3; unclear D gene. In germline, CDR1 is SQVTM, CDR2 ANQGSEA. The CDR3 is 12 amino acids. V lost 5 bases, J lost 0 bases, and 5 bases lay in between. CDR3 in amino acids: CSVKVSGNTIYF. CDR3 nucleotide sequence: TGCAGCGTTAAGGTCTCTGGAAACACCATATATTTT.

This chain connects TRBV6-5 to TRBJ2-1; 8 positions agree with TRBD2. CDR1 MNHEY and CDR2 SVGAGI come from the germline V gene. The CDR3 length is 14 residues. J was trimmed by 10 bases and V by 8 bases; bases with no gene match: 13. Here the CDR3 reads CASGVRGAEREQFF. CDR3 in DNA: TGTGCCAGCGGAGTGCGGGGGGCCGAACGGGAGCAGTTCTTC.

Turning to this clone: Other DNA sequences within the sample encode an identical CDR3. The chain carries TRBV28 and TRBJ1-1, with D hard to call. Germline CDR1 is MDHEN and CDR2 is SYDVKM. The CDR3 is 11 residues long. Trimming shortened V by 7 bases and J by 5 bases, and 8 bases separated the two germline ends. CDR3 in DNA: TGTGCCAGCACCCCGGGGACTGAAGCTTTCTTT. Its translation: CASTPGTEAFF.

This sequence joins TRBV6-5 and TRBJ2-7; D is undetermined. Germline values: CDR1 MNHEY, CDR2 SVGAGI. CDR3 size: 12 residues. V lost 6 bases to trimming and J lost 6 bases, with 12 bases between them. CDR3 DNA: TGTGCCAGCAGAAATGGAGTCGGCGAGCAGTACTTC. It yields the protein CASRNGVGEQYF.

The V call is TRBV24-1, the J call TRBJ2-1; 8 nucleotides align to TRBD2. The V gene's germline CDR1 is KGHDR and CDR2 SFDVKD. V gave up 2 bases and J gave up 3 bases; unmatched junction bases: 5. This CDR3 has 16 residues. DNA for the CDR3: TGTGCCACCAGTGATTCCGGAGCGGGGGACTACAATGAGCAGTTCTTC. Protein sequence: CATSDSGAGDYNEQFF.

The V and J genes are TRBV29-1 and TRBJ1-2; possible D gene TRBD1, 6 bases. Trimming cost V 3 bases and J 4 bases, with 12 bases left between them. The CDR3 spans 13 residues. CDR1 SQVTM and CDR2 ANQGSEA come from the germline V gene. CDR3 in DNA: TGCAGCGTTGACCGGGGGCAAAGCTATGGCTACACCTTC. This codes for CSVDRGQSYGYTF.

The rearrangement uses TRBV7-3 and TRBJ1-1; D gene uncertain. The CDR3 runs 13 residues. Germline V CDR1 and CDR2: SGHTA, FQGTGA. The V gene lost 5 bases and the J gene lost 2 bases, with 9 bases spanning the gap. CDR3 protein: CASSEQLNTEAFF. Written as DNA, the CDR3 is TGTGCCAGCAGCGAACAGCTAAACACTGAAGCTTTCTTT.

CDR3 sequence: CASSSRDRGRDTQYF. In DNA form, the CDR3 reads TGTGCCAGCAGTTCCCGGGACAGGGGGCGGGATACGCAGTATTTT. This chain links TRBV28 with TRBJ2-3; 12 nucleotides align to TRBD1. Germline V gives CDR1 MDHEN, CDR2 SYDVKM. The V segment lost 4 bases and the J segment 6 bases; nucleotides outside the gene matches: 5. The CDR3 runs to 15 residues.

This clone was detected a few times. The genes are TRBV6-6 and TRBJ1-2; 7 positions agree with TRBD1. The germline CDR1 and CDR2 sequences are MNHNY and SVGAGI (reference sequence). With 11 bases clipped from V and 3 bases from J, the junction kept 9 bases outside the gene matches. The CDR3 spans 13 residues. The chain's CDR3 is CASSRGTDYGYTF. The CDR3 DNA reads TGTGCCTCCTCACGCGGGACAGACTATGGCTACACCTTC.

This clone was detected only once. This same CDR3 is encoded by further DNA sequences in the sample. The V and J genes are TRBV7-9 and TRBJ1-1; D call uncertain. The CDR3 is made up of 14 amino acids. The germline V gene has CDR1 SEHNR and CDR2 FQNEAQ (reference sequence). The germline V and J ends were trimmed by 1 base and 5 bases, with 11 bases remaining between them. Written as DNA, the CDR3 is TGTGCCAGCAGCTTAGGGGGTTTGGGGACTGAAGCTTTCTTT. This codes for CASSLGGLGTEAFF.

This clone has just a few counts. V and J are TRBV6-1 and TRBJ1-5; no clear D. Trimming pared 1 base from V and 2 bases from J, leaving 6 bases between. Germline lookup yields CDR1 MNHNS and CDR2 SASEGT. This CDR3 region has 14 residues. CDR3: CASSEGVGNQPQHF. The CDR3 DNA sequence: TGTGCCAGCAGTGAAGGGGTGGGCAATCAGCCCCAGCATTTT.

The V call is TRBV5-4, the J call TRBJ1-1; D unresolved. The CDR3 extends over 15 amino acids. Germline V CDR1 and CDR2: SGHNT, YYREEE (reference sequence). The V and J ends lost 1 base and 0 bases respectively, with 10 bases between them. As DNA, the CDR3 is TGTGCCAGCAGCTTGCGAAGAACAATGAACACTGAAGCTTTCTTT. This codes for CASSLRRTMNTEAFF.

This clone was detected only once. This chain joins TRBV28 and TRBJ2-3; TRBD1 matches at 8 bases. V shed 3 bases, J shed 5 bases, and the junction held 7 bases outside the gene matches. The CDR3 is 15 residues long. Germline values: CDR1 MDHEN, CDR2 SYDVKM. DNA of the CDR3: TGTGCCAGCAGTTTTTGGAGCAGGGGGCAAGATACGCAGTATTTT. It encodes CASSFWSRGQDTQYF.

This rearrangement joins TRBV5-1 to TRBJ2-3; 7 nucleotides match TRBD1. The CDR3 length is 15 residues. Germline loops: CDR1 SGHRS, CDR2 YFSETQ. J lost 1 base, V lost 3 bases, and 5 bases had no gene match. The CDR3 DNA is TGCGCCAGCAGCTGGCAGGGGGTCGGCACAGATACGCAGTATTTT. Its protein product is CASSWQGVGTDTQYF.

This chain joins TRBV7-9 and TRBJ1-4; D is unresolved. V shed 5 bases and J shed 4 bases, with 5 bases lying between them. The CDR3 contains 12 residues. Looked up from germline, CDR1 is SEHNR and CDR2 is FQNEAQ (reference sequence). The CDR3 DNA is TGTGCCAGCAGCATCGTTAATGAAAAACTGTTTTTT. Translated: CASSIVNEKLFF.

A single count supports this clone. The chain has TRBV5-3 and TRBJ1-6; D remains ambiguous. TRBV5-3 is noted as an ORF with a role that remains uncertain. With 8 bases removed from V and 2 bases from J, the gap between germline ends came to 20 bases. This CDR3 spans 17 amino acids. CDR3 nucleotides: TGTGCCAGGAAGGAGGAGCCATATCTCGCCTATAATTCACCCCTCCACTTT. It codes for CARKEEPYLAYNSPLHF.

The chain is built from TRBV19 and TRBJ1-4, with D possibly being TRBD1 (5 bases). Germline lookup yields CDR1 LNHDA and CDR2 SQIVND (reference sequence). CDR3 size: 15 residues. Trimming removed 2 bases at V and 0 bases at J, with 7 bases between. The DNA for the CDR3 is TGTGCCAGTAGTATACAGGGATCAACTAATGAAAAACTGTTTTTT. Its translation: CASSIQGSTNEKLFF.

The chain links TRBV18 to TRBJ2-3, with 7 bases that match TRBD1. There are 15 residues in the CDR3. J lost 0 bases, V lost 3 bases, and 3 bases had no gene match. Germline-derived CDR1 and CDR2 are KGHSH and LQKENI. Here the CDR3 DNA reads TGTGCCAGCTCACCGGGACAGACTAGCACAGATACGCAGTATTTT. Translated, it gives CASSPGQTSTDTQYF.

This clone was observed a single time. The chain employs TRBV10-3 and TRBJ2-1; 7 bases are a match to TRBD1. The V gene end was trimmed by 6 bases and the J gene end by 4 bases; junction bases not matched to a gene: 9. The CDR3 loop spans 15 amino acids. Germline assignment: CDR1 ENHRY and CDR2 SYGVKD. The CDR3 DNA reads as TGTGCCATCAGAGCCGGGACAGAGGGTTACAATGAGCAGTTCTTC. The encoded protein is CAIRAGTEGYNEQFF.

This clone was counted between two and nine times. The V call is TRBV6-1, the J call TRBJ1-1; the D gene is possibly TRBD1 (5 bases). The CDR3 has 15 residues. The germline CDR1 and CDR2 sequences are MNHNS and SASEGT. The V gene lost 3 bases and the J gene lost 1 base, with 12 bases spanning the gap. Here the CDR3 DNA reads TGTGCCAGCAGTGATAGAACAGGACAGAACACTGAAGCTTTCTTT. This encodes CASSDRTGQNTEAFF.

This clone has only one observation. The chain employs TRBV11-2 and TRBJ1-2; the match to TRBD1 covers 8 bases. The CDR3 is 13 amino acids. From germline, CDR1 is SGHAT and CDR2 FQNNGV. V trimming: 5 bases; J trimming: 7 bases; junction bases outside the gene matches: 6. Here the CDR3 reads CASSQQDRAGYTF. CDR3 nucleotides: TGTGCCAGCAGCCAACAGGACAGGGCTGGCTACACCTTC.

The rearrangement joins TRBV2 to TRBJ2-1; 7 nucleotides match TRBD1. CDR1 and CDR2 (germline): SNHLY, FYNNEI. The J segment lost 13 bases and the V segment lost 8 bases, leaving 8 bases of the junction unmatched. This CDR3 spans 11 amino acids. The CDR3 is CASSFTGDQFF. The CDR3 coding sequence is TGTGCCAGCTCGTTTACAGGGGATCAGTTCTTC.

The chain employs TRBV18 and TRBJ1-5, with D possibly TRBD1 on 6 matching bases. Germline lookup yields CDR1 KGHSH and CDR2 LQKENI. Trimming left V 2 bases short and J 1 base short, with 6 bases between. The CDR3 sequence is 14 residues long. For the CDR3, the DNA is TGTGCCAGCTCACCAAGGGGGAGCAATCAGCCCCAGCATTTT. As protein: CASSPRGSNQPQHF.